The next 16 T cell receptor beta chains were all read from a single sample in a study of prognosis after radiotherapy for stage I lung cancer. Two rounds of multiplex PCR amplified TCR beta CDR3 from genomic DNA. Amplification in first-round PCR relied on primers specific to each TRBV and TRBJ gene. TCRdb re-called the multiplex PCR reads through MiXCR, storing one row per CDR3 protein. The sample consists of about 12,000 distinct CDR3 sequences, around half of them appearing once. This specimen consisted of PBMCs, obtained before or after stereotactic body radiation therapy (not recorded which). Receptors originate from a donor over 45 with non-small cell lung cancer.

The sample holds many counts of this clonotype. This chain joins TRBV7-9 and TRBJ1-5; D is unresolved. Germline CDR1 and CDR2: SEHNR and FQNEAQ (reference sequence). The CDR3 covers 14 residues. The V and J ends lost 3 bases and 6 bases respectively, with 12 bases between them. CDR3 region: CASSFSQTTQPQHF. The CDR3, as DNA: TGTGCCAGCAGCTTTTCCCAAACCACTCAGCCCCAGCATTTT.

The chain combines TRBV27 with TRBJ2-7, with TRBD2 identical over 7 bases. Germline CDR1 reads MNHEY; CDR2 reads SMNVEV (reference sequence). The CDR3 contains 14 residues. Trimming removed 0 bases from V and 4 bases from J; junction bases left unmatched: 3. This CDR3 is CASSLSPGGYEQYF. In DNA, the CDR3 is TGTGCCAGCAGTTTATCCCCGGGGGGTTACGAGCAGTACTTC.

The V gene is TRBV28, the J gene TRBJ1-3; no clear D gene. CDR3 size: 15 residues. V lost 6 bases and J lost 4, with 16 bases in between. Germline V lookup: CDR1 MDHEN, CDR2 SYDVKM. CDR3 nucleotide sequence: TGTGCCAGCAGCTTTCCTCGGTCTTCCGGAAACACCATATATTTT. It specifies CASSFPRSSGNTIYF.

This clonotype is large by share. The chain joins TRBV20-1 to TRBJ2-1; D call uncertain. This CDR3 is 13 amino acids long. Germline loops: CDR1 DFQATT, CDR2 SNEGSKA (reference sequence). V lost 0 bases and J 4 bases, leaving 7 bases between the germline ends. The CDR3 region has the DNA TGCAGTGCTAGAGATCGGAATTACAATGAGCAGTTCTTC. It is translated as CSARDRNYNEQFF.

The chain links TRBV11-3 to TRBJ2-7, with 7 bases identical to TRBD2. CDR1 is SGHNT, CDR2 YENEEA, per germline. This CDR3 is 15 amino acids long. Germline trimming cut 5 bases from V and 2 bases from J; bases unmatched to any gene: 9. The CDR3 coding sequence is TGTGCCAGCAGCCCCTGGACTAGTTTCACCTACGAGCAGTACTTC. Its protein is CASSPWTSFTYEQYF.

Note on this clonotype: A much larger clonotype is one base distant, so this may be a read error. This chain links TRBV6-1 with TRBJ2-4, with TRBD2 identical over 7 bases. The CDR3 has 18 amino acids. The V gene end was trimmed by 5 bases and the J gene end by 10 bases; junction bases not matched to a gene: 23. Germline CDR1 reads MNHNS; CDR2 reads SASEGT. CDR3 nucleotide sequence: TGTGCCAGCAGTCCTCTAGGGGCTGGGGGAGCGCGGGGGAAAATTCAGTACTTC. It codes for CASSPLGAGGARGKIQYF.

This clonotype is medium-sized in the sample. The genes are TRBV27 and TRBJ2-7; 9 bases are shared with TRBD2. The V segment lost 0 bases and the J segment 5 bases; nucleotides outside the gene matches: 5. CDR3 length: 15 residues. Germline V gives CDR1 MNHEY, CDR2 SMNVEV (reference sequence). The CDR3 protein is CASSLSSGSFHEQYF. Written as DNA, the CDR3 is TGTGCCAGCAGTTTATCTAGCGGGAGTTTCCACGAGCAGTACTTC.

This clonotype was seen only once. The rearrangement joins TRBV28 to TRBJ1-1; TRBD1 might be the D (5 bases). The CDR3 runs to 14 residues. V was cut by 6 bases and J by 8 bases, with 19 bases left in between. Germline V gene data show CDR1 as MDHEN and CDR2 as SYDVKM. The CDR3 DNA reads TGTGCCAGCAGCTCCAACCAGGGTCCTACAGAAGCTTTCTTT. It encodes CASSSNQGPTEAFF.

The genes are TRBV28 and TRBJ1-2; no definite D call. The length of the CDR3 is 14 residues. The V end was cut by 4 bases, the J end by 1 base, with 10 bases between. Germline V gives CDR1 MDHEN, CDR2 SYDVKM. CDR3 DNA sequence: TGTGCCAGCAGTTCAACGGCTATTAACTATGGCTACACCTTC. Its protein is CASSSTAINYGYTF.

CDR3 nucleotides: TGTGCCAGCAGCCCAATGGCTCCTCTAGCGGGAGGACATACCGGGGAGCTGTTTTTT. The encoded protein is CASSPMAPLAGGHTGELFF. The chain carries TRBV12-3 or TRBV12-4 and TRBJ2-2, with 11 bases that match TRBD2. CDR3 length: 19 amino acids. V dropped 6 bases and J dropped 5; count of bases not matched to a gene: 17.

The chain combines TRBV28 with TRBJ2-6; a weak D match, TRBD1 (6 bases). Trimming stripped 8 bases from V and 2 bases from J, with 10 bases between. The CDR3 has 14 residues. Germline V gene data show CDR1 as MDHEN and CDR2 as SYDVKM. For the CDR3, the DNA is TGTGCCAGCGGGTACAGGGCTGGGGCCAACGTCCTGACTTTC. It specifies CASGYRAGANVLTF.

This clonotype was observed at least ten times. V and J are TRBV5-8 and TRBJ1-2; D uncertain. The CDR3 length is 14 residues. CDR1 is SGHTS and CDR2 is YDEGEE in the germline V gene. V lost 1 base and J lost 3, with 10 bases in between. DNA for the CDR3: TGTGCCAGCAGCTTGAGAGCTGTTGACTATGGCTACACCTTC. It is translated as CASSLRAVDYGYTF.

CDR3 bases: TGTGCCAGCACCACGCGGTCGCACCTTAGCAATCAGCCCCAGCATTTT. Protein sequence: CASTTRSHLSNQPQHF. V gene TRBV6-1 combines with J gene TRBJ1-5; D remains ambiguous. The germline V gene encodes CDR1 MNHNS and CDR2 SASEGT. The CDR3 is 16 residues long. The V end was cut by 7 bases, the J end by 0 bases, with 16 bases between.

Ten or more counts support this clonotype. The chain employs TRBV18 and TRBJ1-1; 8 nucleotides line up with TRBD1. This CDR3 has 15 residues. Germline V gene data show CDR1 as KGHSH and CDR2 as LQKENI. V gave up 3 bases and J gave up 4 bases; unmatched junction bases: 7. CDR3 loop: CASSPPGGEGTEAFF. CDR3 in DNA: TGTGCCAGCTCACCCCCAGGGGGCGAGGGCACTGAAGCTTTCTTT.

This clonotype counts as medium-sized. CDR3 residues: CASGGASGRGEQYF. CDR3 DNA sequence: TGTGCCAGTGGGGGCGCTAGCGGGAGAGGCGAGCAGTACTTC. V usage is TRBV19 and J usage is TRBJ2-7, with TRBD2 identical over 10 bases. Germline V lookup: CDR1 LNHDA, CDR2 SQIVND (reference sequence). The CDR3 runs 14 residues. The junction had 10 bases not matched to a gene; V was cut back by 8 bases and J by 6 bases.

Sample share makes this clonotype medium-sized. The chain links TRBV11-2 to TRBJ1-2; D call uncertain. CDR1 and CDR2 from the germline V gene are SGHAT and FQNNGV. The CDR3 is 13 residues long. Trimming removed 6 bases at V and 2 bases at J, with 10 bases between. The CDR3 bases are TGTGCCAGCAGTGCTGGCGGCAACTATGGCTACACCTTC. Translating it yields CASSAGGNYGYTF. Together with reference TRBV11-2 and TRBJ1-2, the CDR3 gives the full variable domain: EAGVAQSPRYKIIEKRQSVAFWCNPISGHATLYWYQQILGQGPKLLIQFQNNGVVDDSQLPKDRFSAERLKGVDSTLKIQPAKLEDSAVYLCASSAGGNYGYTFGSGTRLTVV.